These 27 T cell receptor beta chains were sequenced from one sample in a study of blood T cell repertoires in COVID-19. Using immunoSEQ multiplex PCR, the repertoire was profiled, and TCRdb retains in-frame clones only, with some absent. The profile shows about 190,000 clones, 84% of them singletons. Sequencing was done on a sample of PBMCs or T cells enriched from blood (not recorded which). Receptors were obtained from a woman younger than 45 who had recovered from COVID-19.

The chain joins TRBV3-1 (or the pseudogene TRBV3-2) to TRBJ2-1; 14 nucleotides agree with TRBD2. J gave up 9 bases and V 3 bases, and 4 bases lay outside the gene matches. The CDR3 has 15 residues. Germline V gene sequence: CDR1 LGHDT, CDR2 YNNKEL (reference sequence). The CDR3 protein is CASSQGLAGDLEQFF. The CDR3 region has the DNA TGTGCCAGCAGCCAGGGACTAGCGGGAGATCTTGAGCAGTTCTTC.

The chain uses TRBV7-3 and TRBJ2-2; TRBD1 matches 7 bases. The CDR3 has 16 residues. The V and J ends lost 5 bases and 0 bases, in that order; junction bases with no gene match: 6. Germline CDR1 and CDR2: SGHTA and FQGTGA. This CDR3 reads CASSPAGTANTGELFF. Written as DNA, the CDR3 is TGTGCCAGCAGCCCAGCCGGGACAGCGAACACCGGGGAGCTGTTTTTT.

This rearrangement joins TRBV15 to TRBJ1-1; TRBD1 aligns across 9 bases. V gave up 2 bases and J gave up 5 bases; unmatched junction bases: 9. This CDR3 region has 16 residues. Germline CDR1 reads LNHNV; CDR2 reads YYDKDF (reference sequence). CDR3: CATSRPNRGLPTEAFF. In nucleotides, the CDR3 is TGTGCCACCAGCAGACCCAACAGGGGGCTTCCGACTGAAGCTTTCTTT.

V gene TRBV29-1 combines with J gene TRBJ2-4, with D perhaps TRBD2 (5 bases). The germline V gene has CDR1 SQVTM and CDR2 ANQGSEA. The V end was cut by 1 base, the J end by 7 bases, with 11 bases between. The CDR3 is made up of 13 amino acids. CDR3 amino acids: CSVEGTTGNIQYF. CDR3 sequence (DNA): TGCAGCGTTGAAGGGACCACGGGGAACATTCAGTACTTC.

The chain employs TRBV29-1 and TRBJ1-1, with D perhaps TRBD1 (6 bases). V was pared by 6 bases and J by 2 bases, with 10 bases between. Germline CDR1 reads SQVTM; CDR2 reads ANQGSEA. This CDR3 has 12 amino acids. CDR3 coding DNA: TGCAGCGTCCTGGGACAAAACACTGAAGCTTTCTTT. It is translated as CSVLGQNTEAFF.

The chain carries TRBV3-1 (or the pseudogene TRBV3-2) and TRBJ1-4; D might be TRBD1 (5 bases). The CDR3 runs to 14 residues. Germline-derived CDR1 and CDR2 are LGHDT and YNNKEL (reference sequence). Trimming removed 1 base from V and 13 bases from J, with 16 bases in between. The CDR3 DNA reads TGTGCCAGCAGCCAAGGGGGTGGTCAGGGAGGACTGTTTTTT. Its translation is CASSQGGGQGGLFF.

The J gene is TRBJ1-1, the V gene TRBV5-4; 9 nucleotides match TRBD1. CDR1 is SGHNT and CDR2 is YYREEE in the germline V gene (reference sequence). This CDR3 has 14 residues. V lost 3 bases and J lost 11; bases outside the gene matches: 11. CDR3 loop: CASSSQTGGSAAFF. The CDR3 region has the DNA TGTGCCAGCAGCTCTCAAACAGGGGGCTCCGCGGCTTTCTTT. The complete variable domain, with remaining parts taken from reference TRBV5-4 and TRBJ1-1, reads ETGVTQSPTHLIKTRGQQVTLRCSSQSGHNTVSWYQQALGQGPQFIFQYYREEENGRGNFPPRFSGLQFPNYSSELNVNALELDDSALYLCASSSQTGGSAAFFGQGTRLTVV.

V and J are TRBV19 and TRBJ1-1; 9 bases agree with TRBD1. The CDR3 extends over 14 amino acids. The V gene end was trimmed by 4 bases and the J gene end by 5 bases; junction bases not matched to a gene: 5. CDR1 is LNHDA and CDR2 is SQIVND in the germline V gene (reference sequence). The CDR3, as DNA: TGTGCCAGTAGTAAGACAGGGGGTGGTACTGAAGCTTTCTTT. Translated: CASSKTGGGTEAFF.

The genes are TRBV29-1 and TRBJ1-1, with TRBD1 matching over 7 bases. The CDR3 runs to 13 residues. V gave up 7 bases and J gave up 3 bases; unmatched junction bases: 8. The germline gives CDR1 SQVTM, CDR2 ANQGSEA. The CDR3 sequence: CSEARDSHTEAFF. CDR3 sequence (DNA): TGCAGCGAAGCTCGGGACAGCCACACTGAAGCTTTCTTT. The full variable domain, rest sourced from reference TRBV29-1 and TRBJ1-1, is SAVISQKPSRDICQRGTSLTIQCQVDSQVTMMFWYRQQPGQSLTLIATANQGSEATYESGFVIDKFPISRPNLTFSTLTVSNMSPEDSSIYLCSEARDSHTEAFFGQGTRLTVV.

Concerning this clone itself: At one end, the junction sequence differs from germline, possibly due to a read error. The chain uses TRBV7-7 and TRBJ2-1, with 8 bases that match TRBD2. In germline, CDR1 is SSHAT, CDR2 FNYEAQ (reference sequence). The CDR3 totals 15 residues. CDR3 residues: CASSLSGSSNNEQFF. In DNA, the CDR3 is TGTGCTAGCAGCTTAAGCGGGAGCAGCAACAATGAGCAGTTCTTC.

The chain couples TRBV12-5 to TRBJ1-1, with D possibly matching TRBD1 (5 bases). Germline V gene sequence: CDR1 LGHNT, CDR2 FRNRAP. Between the trimmed V and J ends, which lost 6 bases and 11 bases, there was a span of 13 bases. CDR3 size: 11 residues. The CDR3 nucleotides are TGTGCTAGTGGGGGGTATAAGGGGGCTTTCTTT. Translating it yields CASGGYKGAFF.

This chain connects TRBV5-1 to TRBJ2-7, with D unclear. Deletions cut 0 bases from V and 0 bases from J, with 10 bases between. Germline V gene data show CDR1 as SGHRS and CDR2 as YFSETQ. The CDR3 is 15 residues long. CDR3 in amino acids: CASSLGSDNSYEQYF. CDR3 DNA sequence: TGCGCCAGCAGCTTGGGGTCTGACAACTCCTACGAGCAGTACTTC.

This clone was counted a single time. The chain carries TRBV2 and TRBJ1-1; maybe TRBD1 (5 bases). Germline V gene lookup returns CDR1 SNHLY and CDR2 FYNNEI. The ends were cut back, 8 bases at V and 0 bases at J, with 10 bases in the middle. The CDR3 consists of 13 residues. The CDR3 DNA reads TGTGCCAGCGAGAAGGACATGAACACTGAAGCTTTCTTT. It codes for CASEKDMNTEAFF.

This clone was observed a few times. V usage is TRBV5-6 and J usage is TRBJ2-7; perhaps TRBD2 as D (6 bases). With 4 bases removed from V and 2 bases from J, the gap between germline ends came to 10 bases. CDR1 and CDR2 (germline): SGHDT, YYEEEE. This CDR3 spans 13 amino acids. In DNA, the CDR3 is TGTGCCAGCAGCCCTGCGGGGCCCTACGAGCAGTACTTC. Translation gives CASSPAGPYEQYF. Looking up the rest from reference TRBV5-6 and TRBJ2-7 gives the full variable domain: DAGVTQSPTHLIKTRGQQVTLRCSPKSGHDTVSWYQQALGQGPQFIFQYYEEEERQRGNFPDRFSGHQFPNYSSELNVNALLLGDSALYLCASSPAGPYEQYFGPGTRLTVT.

This clone turned up a few times. Other DNA sequences in the sample encode the same CDR3. The V call is TRBV29-1, the J call TRBJ2-1; TRBD1 matches at 10 bases. This CDR3 comprises 13 residues. The V segment lost 4 bases and the J segment 3 bases; nucleotides outside the gene matches: 0. Germline CDR1 reads SQVTM; CDR2 reads ANQGSEA. CDR3 coding DNA: TGCAGCGTTGGGACAGGGGGCTACAATGAGCAGTTCTTC. This sequence encodes CSVGTGGYNEQFF.

The chain combines TRBV7-9 with TRBJ1-2; possibly TRBD1 for D (6 bases). Germline V gives CDR1 SEHNR, CDR2 FQNEAQ (reference sequence). This CDR3 comprises 12 residues. Trimming removed 6 bases at V and 8 bases at J, with 13 bases between. The CDR3 is CASSEQGLGYTF. DNA for the CDR3: TGTGCCAGCAGTGAACAGGGTTTGGGCTACACCTTC.

The V and J genes are TRBV6-4 and TRBJ2-6, with D uncertain. The CDR3 has 15 residues. Germline V gene lookup returns CDR1 MRHNA and CDR2 SNTAGT. V lost 7 bases and J lost 2, with 12 bases in between. The CDR3 region has the DNA TGTGCCAGCAAATCCGAGGCTGCTGGGGCCAACGTCCTGACTTTC. It codes for CASKSEAAGANVLTF.

The chain carries TRBV3-1 (or the pseudogene TRBV3-2) and TRBJ1-6; D perhaps matches TRBD1 (5 bases). The germline gives CDR1 LGHDT, CDR2 YNNKEL (reference sequence). Trimming took off 4 bases at V and 13 bases at J, with 11 bases between the two ends. The CDR3 spans 12 residues. As DNA, the CDR3 is TGTGCCAGCAGCCCCGGGGGGGATCCCCTCCACTTT. This codes for CASSPGGDPLHF.

The chain couples TRBV27 to TRBJ1-4; no clear D. CDR1 is MNHEY, CDR2 SMNVEV, per germline (reference sequence). Trimming took 6 bases from V and 3 from J, leaving 11 bases between them. The length of the CDR3 is 14 residues. CDR3 in amino acids: CASRPRGANEKLFF. CDR3 coding DNA: TGTGCCAGCAGGCCCCGGGGAGCTAATGAAAAACTGTTTTTT.

The chain is built from TRBV28 and TRBJ2-1, with 7 positions matching TRBD2. Germline-derived CDR1 and CDR2 are MDHEN and SYDVKM. There are 16 residues in the CDR3. The ends lost 5 bases at V and 7 bases at J; junction bases unmatched: 14. The CDR3 DNA follows: TGTGCCAGCAGTGTACGTGGCGGGAGTGGAAGGAATGAGCAGTTCTTC. Translation gives CASSVRGGSGRNEQFF.

The CDR3: CASSEGTSTDTQYF. The CDR3 DNA sequence: TGTGCCAGCAGTGAGGGGACTAGCACAGATACGCAGTATTTT. The chain couples TRBV6-4 to TRBJ2-3, with a possible D match to TRBD2 (6 bases). V gave up 3 bases and J gave up 0 bases, with 7 bases separating them. From germline, CDR1 is MRHNA and CDR2 SNTAGT. This CDR3 is built from 14 residues.

Remarks on this clone: Other DNA sequences in this specimen translate into the identical CDR3. V gene TRBV28 combines with J gene TRBJ2-7; TRBD2 agrees at 7 bases. The V and J ends lost 9 bases and 0 bases, in that order; junction bases with no gene match: 5. Germline values: CDR1 MDHEN, CDR2 SYDVKM. There are 13 residues in the CDR3. The CDR3 here is CASSSGPSYEQYF. CDR3 DNA sequence: TGTGCCAGTTCTAGCGGACCCTCCTACGAGCAGTACTTC.

The chain links TRBV27 to TRBJ1-6; TRBD1 might be the D (6 bases). Trimming took off 6 bases at V and 9 bases at J, with 21 bases between the two ends. Per germline, CDR1 MNHEY and CDR2 SMNVEV (reference sequence). This CDR3 has 16 amino acids. This CDR3 is CASRTNRRDKSSPLHF. CDR3 DNA sequence: TGTGCCAGCAGGACAAACCGAAGGGACAAGAGTTCACCCCTCCACTTT.

This chain uses TRBV3-1 (or the pseudogene TRBV3-2) with TRBJ2-3; possibly TRBD2 for D (6 bases). The V and J ends lost 4 bases and 2 bases respectively, with 13 bases between them. Germline loops: CDR1 LGHDT, CDR2 YNNKEL (reference sequence). This CDR3 comprises 15 residues. The CDR3 DNA reads as TGTGCCAGCAGCCCGGGACTCGGGAACACAGATACGCAGTATTTT. It yields the protein CASSPGLGNTDTQYF.

There are a few counts of this clone. This chain joins TRBV2 and TRBJ2-1; 9 nucleotides match TRBD2. Germline V gives CDR1 SNHLY, CDR2 FYNNEI. The CDR3 contains 15 residues. Unmatched junction bases numbered 11, after V lost 8 bases and J lost 6 bases. This CDR3 is CASALGLASVNEQFF. The CDR3 bases are TGTGCCAGCGCTCTGGGACTAGCTTCTGTCAATGAGCAGTTCTTC.

Concerning this clone: A junction boundary mismatches the germline segment, possibly from a read error. This chain connects TRBV7-9 to TRBJ2-1, with D possibly matching TRBD2 (6 bases). This CDR3 spans 11 amino acids. The germline gives CDR1 SEHNR, CDR2 FQNEAQ (reference sequence). The CDR3 spells CASSLVGGGVF. CDR3 in DNA: TGTGCCAGCAGCTTAGTGGGAGGAGGGGTCTTC.

Only one count was recorded for this clone. This chain links TRBV7-8 with TRBJ2-7; TRBD2 matches 14 bases. This CDR3 is 14 amino acids long. J lost 12 bases, V lost 2 bases, and 6 bases had no gene match. Germline V gene data show CDR1 as SGHVS and CDR2 as FQNEAQ. CDR3 DNA sequence: TGTGCCAGCAGCTTAACGGGACTAGCGGGAGAGTTGTACTTC. As protein: CASSLTGLAGELYF.